The 14 T cell receptor beta chains below were found in one sample sequenced in a study of T-cell memory formation after mild COVID-19. TCRdb passed the 5' RACE reads through MiXCR, listing each CDR3 protein once. There are approximately 190,000 distinct CDR3 sequences in the sample; 15% to 20% occur only once, and roughly 2.4% lies in the top ten. The specimen sequenced was PBMCs or a T cell subset sorted from them (not recorded which). The receptors were gathered from an adult woman who had mild COVID-19 (a few samples of this study predate the infection). Cell type and time point are not known.

Points on this clonotype: This may be a read error, as it is one base from a much larger clone. The CDR3 loop reads CASSFAGVYWELFF. Written as DNA, the CDR3 is TGTGCCAGCAGTTTTGCGGGGGTGTACTGGGAGCTGTTTTTT. The chain couples TRBV12-3 or TRBV12-4 to TRBJ2-2, with TRBD2 identical over 7 bases. The CDR3 totals 14 residues. V was pared by 3 bases and J by 9 bases, with 7 bases of the junction left unmatched.

This clonotype was counted many times. The chain has TRBV12-3 or TRBV12-4 and TRBJ1-2; D call uncertain. The V and J ends lost 6 bases and 8 bases respectively, with 10 bases between them. The length of the CDR3 is 11 residues. CDR3 sequence: CASSLDTGYTF. CDR3 nucleotide sequence: TGTGCCAGCAGCCTTGATACAGGCTACACCTTC.

In its sample, this clonotype was seen many times. The chain employs TRBV12-3 or TRBV12-4 and TRBJ1-5; no firm D call. The CDR3 has 12 residues. V lost 3 bases, J lost 6 bases, and 6 bases lay in between. This CDR3 reads CASSFEGQPQHF. CDR3 DNA sequence: TGTGCCAGCAGTTTCGAAGGTCAGCCCCAGCATTTT.

This chain links TRBV12-3 or TRBV12-4 with TRBJ1-5; no definite D call. The CDR3 spans 13 residues. Trimming removed 6 bases at V and 4 bases at J, with 10 bases between. CDR3 amino acids: CASSPAENQPQHF. CDR3 sequence (DNA): TGTGCCAGCAGCCCCGCAGAAAATCAGCCCCAGCATTTT.

This clonotype was observed at least ten times. The chain uses TRBV7-3 and TRBJ2-6; D is unclear. Trimming removed 5 bases from V and 2 bases from J, with 7 bases in between. This CDR3 contains 14 residues. The germline CDR1 and CDR2 sequences are SGHTA and FQGTGA. CDR3 sequence reads: CASSPGPGANVLTF. The CDR3 nucleotides read TGTGCCAGCAGCCCCGGCCCTGGGGCCAACGTCCTGACTTTC. Based on the CDR3 plus reference TRBV7-3 and TRBJ2-6, the full variable domain is GAGVSQTPSNKVTEKGKYVELRCDPISGHTALYWYRQSLGQGPEFLIYFQGTGAADDSGLPNDRFFAVRPEGSVSTLKIQRTERGDSAVYLCASSPGPGANVLTFGAGSRLTVL.

In this sample, this clonotype turned up a few times. V usage is TRBV20-1 and J usage is TRBJ1-2; TRBD1 matches 7 bases. This CDR3 spans 13 amino acids. Per germline, CDR1 DFQATT and CDR2 SNEGSKA (reference sequence). J lost 4 bases, V lost 4 bases, and 6 bases had no gene match. The CDR3 spells CSATDGTVYGYTF. CDR3 DNA sequence: TGCAGTGCTACAGACGGGACAGTCTATGGCTACACCTTC.

This clonotype was detected only a few times. The chain recombines TRBV7-9 with TRBJ2-3; 8 nucleotides match TRBD2. The CDR3 is 17 amino acids. V lost 1 base and J lost 3; bases outside the gene matches: 9. CDR1 is SEHNR, CDR2 FQNEAQ, per germline (reference sequence). The CDR3 sequence: CASSLGETGGRTDTQYF. Written as DNA, the CDR3 is TGTGCCAGCAGCTTAGGGGAGACAGGCGGGAGGACAGATACGCAGTATTTT.

This clonotype was seen a few times. This sequence joins TRBV7-2 and TRBJ1-2, with D possibly being TRBD1 (5 bases). V was clipped by 4 bases and J by 3 bases, with 15 bases between them. There are 15 residues in the CDR3. Germline assignment: CDR1 SGHTA and CDR2 FQGNSA. The CDR3 nucleotides read TGTGCCAGCAGCTCGGCGCGCAGGGACCACTATGGCTACACCTTC. As protein: CASSSARRDHYGYTF.

This clonotype was picked up a small number of times. This chain connects TRBV5-1 to TRBJ2-3, with 8 bases identical to TRBD2. The CDR3 contains 16 residues. V lost 4 bases and J lost 0; bases outside the gene matches: 7. Germline V gene sequence: CDR1 SGHRS, CDR2 YFSETQ. The CDR3 spells CASSLWTSTSTDTQYF. The CDR3 DNA sequence: TGCGCCAGCAGCCTATGGACTAGCACTAGCACAGATACGCAGTATTTT.

The chain is built from TRBV5-4 and TRBJ1-6; unclear D gene. Germline CDR1 SGHNT, CDR2 YYREEE (reference sequence). With 4 bases removed from V and 0 bases from J, the gap between germline ends came to 14 bases. The CDR3 runs to 17 residues. In nucleotides, the CDR3 is TGTGCCAGCAGCCGCGAAGGAACGAGCTCCTATAATTCACCCCTCCACTTT. Translating it yields CASSREGTSSYNSPLHF.

This clonotype was found many times. The chain combines TRBV10-3 with TRBJ2-7; no clear D gene. Per germline, CDR1 ENHRY and CDR2 SYGVKD. The CDR3 runs to 13 residues. Trimming took 5 bases from V and 2 from J, leaving 10 bases between them. The CDR3 loop is CAISTPQPYEQYF. The CDR3 DNA reads as TGTGCCATCAGTACGCCCCAACCCTACGAGCAGTACTTC.

This clonotype was observed many times. CDR3 bases: TGTGCCAGCTCTCCCTCCGGTGAGCAGTTCTTC. Translated: CASSPSGEQFF. The rearrangement joins TRBV18 to TRBJ2-1; D is unresolved. V lost 6 bases, J lost 9 bases, and 9 bases lay in between. The CDR3 loop spans 11 amino acids. Germline values: CDR1 KGHSH, CDR2 LQKENI.

This clonotype was seen more than once but under ten times. This chain uses TRBV30 with TRBJ2-7; D ambiguous. With 2 bases removed from V and 6 bases from J, the gap between germline ends came to 11 bases. The germline gives CDR1 GTSNPN, CDR2 SVGIG (reference sequence). CDR3 size: 12 residues. The DNA for the CDR3 is TGTGCCTGGAGTTTAGGGTACCGCGAGCAGTACTTC. This gives the protein CAWSLGYREQYF.

This clonotype was counted many times. V usage is TRBV24-1 and J usage is TRBJ1-4; 8 positions match TRBD1. The CDR3 is 14 residues long. Germline CDR1 reads KGHDR; CDR2 reads SFDVKD. V lost 6 bases and J lost 5; bases outside the gene matches: 4. CDR3 nucleotide sequence: TGTGCCACCAGTTCGACAGGGGAAAATGAAAAACTGTTTTTT. This gives the protein CATSSTGENEKLFF.